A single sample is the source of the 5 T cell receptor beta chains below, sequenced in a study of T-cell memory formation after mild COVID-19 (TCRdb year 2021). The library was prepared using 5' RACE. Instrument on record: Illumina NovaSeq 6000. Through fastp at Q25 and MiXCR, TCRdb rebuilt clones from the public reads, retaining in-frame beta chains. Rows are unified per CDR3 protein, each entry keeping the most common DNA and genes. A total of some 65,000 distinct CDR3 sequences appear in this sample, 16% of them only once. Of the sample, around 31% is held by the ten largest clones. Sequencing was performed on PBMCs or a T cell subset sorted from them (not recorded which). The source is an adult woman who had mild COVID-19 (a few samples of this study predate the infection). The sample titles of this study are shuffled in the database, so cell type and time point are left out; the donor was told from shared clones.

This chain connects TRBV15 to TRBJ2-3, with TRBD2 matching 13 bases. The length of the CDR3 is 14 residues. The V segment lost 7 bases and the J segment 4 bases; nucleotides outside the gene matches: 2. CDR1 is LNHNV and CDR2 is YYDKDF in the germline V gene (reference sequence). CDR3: CATTTSGGADTQYF. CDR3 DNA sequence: TGTGCCACCACTACTAGCGGGGGGGCAGATACGCAGTATTTT. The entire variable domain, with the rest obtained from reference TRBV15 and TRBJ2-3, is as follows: DAMVIQNPRYQVTQFGKPVTLSCSQTLNHNVMYWYQQKSSQAPKLLFHYYDKDFNNEADTPDNFQSRRPNTSFCFLDIRSPGLGDTAMYLCATTTSGGADTQYFGPGTRLTVL.

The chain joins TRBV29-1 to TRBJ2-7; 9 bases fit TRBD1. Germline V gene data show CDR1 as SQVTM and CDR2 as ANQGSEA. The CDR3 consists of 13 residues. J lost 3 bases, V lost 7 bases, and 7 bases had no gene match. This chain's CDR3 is CSASTGGVYEQYF. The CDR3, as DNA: TGCAGCGCTTCGACAGGGGGAGTCTACGAGCAGTACTTC.

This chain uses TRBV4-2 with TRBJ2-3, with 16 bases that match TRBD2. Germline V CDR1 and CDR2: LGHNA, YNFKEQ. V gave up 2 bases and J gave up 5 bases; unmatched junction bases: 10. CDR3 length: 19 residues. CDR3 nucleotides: TGTGCCAGCAGCCAATGGCCGGGACTAGCGGGAGGGCCGGGAGATACGCAGTATTTT. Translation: CASSQWPGLAGGPGDTQYF.

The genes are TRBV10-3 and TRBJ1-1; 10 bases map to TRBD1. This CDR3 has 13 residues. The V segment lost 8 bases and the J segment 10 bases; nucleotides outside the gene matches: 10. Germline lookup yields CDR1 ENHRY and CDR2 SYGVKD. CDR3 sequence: CAIGDDRGRRAFF. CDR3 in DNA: TGTGCCATCGGAGATGACAGGGGGCGCCGAGCTTTCTTT.

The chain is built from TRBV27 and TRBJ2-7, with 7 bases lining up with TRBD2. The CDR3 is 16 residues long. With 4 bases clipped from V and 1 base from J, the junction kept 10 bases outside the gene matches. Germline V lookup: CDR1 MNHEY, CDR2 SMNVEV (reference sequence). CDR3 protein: CASSWSLAALSYEQYF. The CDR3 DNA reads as TGTGCCAGCAGTTGGTCCCTAGCGGCCTTGTCCTACGAGCAGTACTTC.